These 25 T cell receptor beta chains share one sample of origin, sequenced in a study of shared clonotypes between healthy human individuals. The naive CD8 fraction comprised CD45RO-negative cells positively selected for CCR7 and excluded terminally differentiated effector memory CD45RA+ cells. Profiling relied on immunoSEQ multiplex PCR, and the TCRdb table lists in-frame clones only, not all of them. The repertoire holds about 2.1 million clones, with roughly 95% as singletons. The specimen was naive CD8+ T cells from PBMCs. The receptors were gathered from a man younger than 35 in good health. Some clones in this sample may be carry-over from other donors' samples.

The V and J genes are TRBV11-2 and TRBJ2-4, with D perhaps TRBD2 (6 bases). There are 15 residues in the CDR3. Germline CDR1 reads SGHAT; CDR2 reads FQNNGV. The V end was cut by 1 base, the J end by 8 bases, with 15 bases between. CDR3 in amino acids: CASSLVPEPGDIQYF. Here the CDR3 DNA reads TGTGCCAGCAGCTTAGTTCCTGAACCGGGAGACATTCAGTACTTC.

The chain employs TRBV9 and TRBJ2-1; D unclear. Germline CDR1 and CDR2: SGDLS and YYNGEE. Trimming stripped 0 bases from V and 9 bases from J, with 10 bases between. This CDR3 has 13 residues. In nucleotides, the CDR3 is TGTGCCAGCAGCGTAGGACCTCAAGGTGAGCAGTTCTTC. Its protein product is CASSVGPQGEQFF.

The chain has TRBV28 and TRBJ2-1, with 16 bases identical to TRBD2. From germline, CDR1 is MDHEN and CDR2 SYDVKM. V lost 6 bases and J lost 0; bases outside the gene matches: 14. The CDR3 has 21 residues. CDR3 nucleotides: TGTGCCAGCAGCCATACTCCGGGACTAGCGGGAGGGAGGGGCTCCTACAATGAGCAGTTCTTC. It is translated as CASSHTPGLAGGRGSYNEQFF.

This sequence joins TRBV4-1 and TRBJ1-1; TRBD1 is a possible D gene (5 bases). V was shortened by 3 bases and J by 3 bases, with 23 bases between the two germline ends. Germline V CDR1 and CDR2: MGHRA, YSYEKL. CDR3 length equals 18 residues. In DNA, the CDR3 is TGCGCCAGCAGCCAGACCTGGGGCAGTCGAGTAATGGACACTGAAGCTTTCTTT. It codes for CASSQTWGSRVMDTEAFF.

The DNA for the CDR3 is TGCGCCAGCAGCTCGAGCGGGGCGCGGTACAGAGACTACCACCAAGAGACCCAGTACTTC. Protein product: CASSSSGARYRDYHQETQYF. The gene calls are TRBV5-1 and TRBJ2-5; TRBD2 matches 7 bases. Trimming removed 3 bases from V and 0 bases from J; junction bases left unmatched: 20. The CDR3 runs to 20 residues. Looked up from germline, CDR1 is SGHRS and CDR2 is YFSETQ. The whole variable domain, remainder taken from reference TRBV5-1 and TRBJ2-5, is KAGVTQTPRYLIKTRGQQVTLSCSPISGHRSVSWYQQTPGQGLQFLFEYFSETQRNKGNFPGRFSGRQFSNSRSEMNVSTLELGDSALYLCASSSSGARYRDYHQETQYFGPGTRLLVL.

The chain couples TRBV27 to TRBJ2-7, with D tentatively TRBD1 or TRBD2 (5 bases each). From germline, CDR1 is MNHEY and CDR2 SMNVEV (reference sequence). The length of the CDR3 is 14 residues. V gave up 0 bases and J gave up 3 bases, with 9 bases separating them. Here the CDR3 reads CASSLSTGRYEQYF. The CDR3, as DNA: TGTGCCAGCAGTTTATCGACGGGGCGCTACGAGCAGTACTTC.

This chain uses TRBV7-9 with TRBJ2-4; D ambiguous. There are 13 residues in the CDR3. Per the germline V gene, CDR1 is SEHNR and CDR2 is FQNEAQ (reference sequence). V lost 0 bases to trimming and J lost 8 bases, with 8 bases between them. DNA of the CDR3: TGTGCCAGCAGCTTAGCTGGACGTGACATTCAGTACTTC. The encoded protein is CASSLAGRDIQYF.

This chain connects TRBV6-5 to TRBJ1-2, with D perhaps TRBD1 (5 bases). Germline V gives CDR1 MNHEY, CDR2 SVGAGI. This CDR3 has 13 residues. The V and J ends lost 4 bases and 0 bases respectively, with 6 bases between them. This CDR3 reads CASSLGANYGYTF. The CDR3 nucleotides read TGTGCCAGCAGTTTAGGGGCTAACTATGGCTACACCTTC.

The chain carries TRBV10-3 and TRBJ2-7, with 8 nucleotides matching TRBD2. Germline assignment: CDR1 ENHRY and CDR2 SYGVKD. This CDR3 comprises 16 residues. V shed 3 bases, J shed 2 bases, and the junction held 9 bases outside the gene matches. CDR3 amino acids: CAISDVAASGPYEQYF. The CDR3 DNA reads as TGTGCCATCAGTGATGTTGCGGCTAGCGGGCCCTACGAGCAGTACTTC.

V gene TRBV6-1 combines with J gene TRBJ1-1; unclear D gene. The germline V and J ends were trimmed by 9 bases and 0 bases, with 5 bases remaining between them. The CDR3 is made up of 11 amino acids. Germline CDR1 and CDR2: MNHNS and SASEGT. CDR3 sequence (DNA): TGTGCCAGTAAGTTGAACACTGAAGCTTTCTTT. This encodes CASKLNTEAFF.

The DNA for the CDR3 is TGTGCCAGCAGCTTAGGGTGGGGCCAGGCCAACACCGGGGAGCTGTTTTTT. Encoded protein: CASSLGWGQANTGELFF. The chain recombines TRBV11-2 with TRBJ2-2, with D possibly being TRBD1 (5 bases). Germline CDR1 is SGHAT and CDR2 is FQNNGV. Trimming removed 1 base at V and 2 bases at J, with 14 bases between. CDR3 length: 17 residues.

The chain combines TRBV27 with TRBJ2-7; D is possibly TRBD1 (5 bases). V was trimmed by 5 bases and J by 4 bases, leaving 12 bases between them. The CDR3 is 13 amino acids. CDR1 MNHEY and CDR2 SMNVEV come from the germline V gene (reference sequence). The CDR3 nucleotides are TGTGCCAGCAGTAATAGGGCAGGGTACGAGCAGTACTTC. Protein sequence: CASSNRAGYEQYF.

This clone appeared once. The rearrangement joins TRBV4-1 to TRBJ2-1, with 14 positions matching TRBD2. CDR3 length: 17 amino acids. CDR1 MGHRA and CDR2 YSYEKL come from the germline V gene. With V trimmed by 3 bases and J by 8 bases, 9 bases remained unmatched. The CDR3 protein is CASSHLWTSGRSDEQFF. The CDR3 DNA sequence: TGCGCCAGCAGCCACCTGTGGACTAGCGGGAGGTCGGATGAGCAGTTCTTC.

The chain recombines TRBV28 with TRBJ2-5; D possibly corresponds to TRBD1 (5 bases). With 3 bases removed from V and 5 bases from J, the gap between germline ends came to 13 bases. Germline CDR1 MDHEN, CDR2 SYDVKM. The CDR3 consists of 14 residues. The CDR3 DNA sequence: TGTGCCAGCAGTTTCAGGGTTAGTCGGGAGACCCAGTACTTC. Residues: CASSFRVSRETQYF.

A remark on this clone: In the same sample, other DNA sequences code for this CDR3. J is TRBJ2-7 and V is TRBV27, with a weak D call TRBD1 (5 bases). Trimming cost V 5 bases and J 1 base, with 9 bases left between them. CDR1 is MNHEY and CDR2 is SMNVEV in the germline V gene (reference sequence). This CDR3 region has 13 residues. Written as DNA, the CDR3 is TGTGCCAGCAGTCCAGGGATTTCCTACGAGCAGTACTTC. This sequence encodes CASSPGISYEQYF.

The V gene is TRBV9, the J gene TRBJ2-1, with a tentative D call TRBD2 (5 bases). Trimming took off 3 bases at V and 6 bases at J, with 22 bases between the two ends. CDR1 SGDLS and CDR2 YYNGEE come from the germline V gene. The CDR3 totals 17 residues. The CDR3 DNA sequence: TGTGCCAGCAGCGCGCCGGGAAGGCCGGGAACCTCCAATGAGCAGTTCTTC. It codes for CASSAPGRPGTSNEQFF. Full variable domain (rest looked up from reference TRBV9 and TRBJ2-1): DSGVTQTPKHLITATGQRVTLRCSPRSGDLSVYWYQQSLDQGLQFLIQYYNGEERAKGNILERFSAQQFPDLHSELNLSSLELGDSALYFCASSAPGRPGTSNEQFFGPGTRLTVL.

The CDR3 protein is CASSFMLDPEQFF. The CDR3 nucleotides are TGTGCCAGCAGTTTTATGCTAGATCCTGAGCAGTTCTTC. This chain uses TRBV28 with TRBJ2-1, with D uncertain. Germline lookup yields CDR1 MDHEN and CDR2 SYDVKM. The CDR3 loop spans 13 amino acids. V lost 3 bases to trimming and J lost 9 bases, with 12 bases between them.

The V gene is TRBV28, the J gene TRBJ1-2; D is possibly TRBD1 (6 bases). Germline values: CDR1 MDHEN, CDR2 SYDVKM. The CDR3 extends over 15 amino acids. V was pared by 4 bases and J by 8 bases, with 20 bases between. This chain's CDR3 is CASSYQEGGIEGYTF. In nucleotides, the CDR3 is TGTGCCAGCAGTTACCAGGAAGGGGGGATAGAAGGCTACACCTTC.

CDR3 nucleotides: TGTGCCAGCCCGCCTGCCGAAGCGGTGACCTACGAGCAGTACTTC. The encoded protein is CASPPAEAVTYEQYF. This chain uses TRBV6-1 with TRBJ2-7; a possible D gene is TRBD2 (5 bases). Germline V gene sequence: CDR1 MNHNS, CDR2 SASEGT. Trimming took off 8 bases at V and 2 bases at J, with 19 bases between the two ends. The CDR3 contains 15 residues.

This clone was seen a single time. This chain uses TRBV7-9 with TRBJ2-1, with no clear D. With 2 bases removed from V and 5 bases from J, the gap between germline ends came to 7 bases. The germline gives CDR1 SEHNR, CDR2 FQNEAQ (reference sequence). The CDR3 spans 13 residues. The CDR3 DNA reads as TGTGCCAGCAGCTTAAGTCGGCACAATGAGCAGTTCTTC. It encodes CASSLSRHNEQFF.

The V and J genes are TRBV19 and TRBJ2-5, with unresolved D. The germline V gene encodes CDR1 LNHDA and CDR2 SQIVND (reference sequence). The CDR3 runs to 14 residues. V dropped 3 bases and J dropped 0 bases, with 8 bases sitting between them. In nucleotides, the CDR3 is TGTGCCAGTAGTATGCCAGGCCACCAAGAGACCCAGTACTTC. Translated: CASSMPGHQETQYF.

The rearrangement uses TRBV28 and TRBJ2-7, with 11 bases fitting TRBD2. Germline values: CDR1 MDHEN, CDR2 SYDVKM. V dropped 5 bases and J dropped 5; count of bases not matched to a gene: 5. This CDR3 is 14 amino acids long. The CDR3 is CASSVAGGPHEQYF. The CDR3 bases are TGTGCCAGCAGTGTAGCGGGAGGGCCCCACGAGCAGTACTTC.

V is TRBV7-9 and J is TRBJ1-2; 9 nucleotides align to TRBD1. V trimming: 5 bases; J trimming: 4 bases; junction bases outside the gene matches: 8. The CDR3 contains 15 residues. The germline V gene has CDR1 SEHNR and CDR2 FQNEAQ (reference sequence). CDR3: CASSKAGTGTYGYTF. In DNA, the CDR3 is TGTGCCAGCAGCAAAGCCGGGACAGGGACCTATGGCTACACCTTC.

The chain uses TRBV19 and TRBJ2-6; D remains unclear. The germline V gene encodes CDR1 LNHDA and CDR2 SQIVND (reference sequence). V was shortened by 4 bases and J by 0 bases, with 13 bases between the two germline ends. This CDR3 is 17 amino acids long. The CDR3 bases are TGTGCCAGTAGTAGACGGACCGAGATCTCTGGGGCCAACGTCCTGACTTTC. Protein sequence: CASSRRTEISGANVLTF.

The CDR3 DNA reads as TGTGCCAGCAGAAAGGGTCCGGCGAGCTCCTACAATGAGCAGTTCTTC. This codes for CASRKGPASSYNEQFF. The genes are TRBV9 and TRBJ2-1; unclear D gene. This CDR3 comprises 16 residues. Germline CDR1 SGDLS, CDR2 YYNGEE. The V and J ends lost 5 bases and 0 bases respectively, with 15 bases between them. Full variable domain (rest looked up from reference TRBV9 and TRBJ2-1): DSGVTQTPKHLITATGQRVTLRCSPRSGDLSVYWYQQSLDQGLQFLIQYYNGEERAKGNILERFSAQQFPDLHSELNLSSLELGDSALYFCASRKGPASSYNEQFFGPGTRLTVL.